This is a list of T cell receptor beta chains from one sample in a study of metastatic and nonmetastatic thyroid tumors. TCRdb reanalyzed the PCR reads via MiXCR. In the table there are fewer than 40,000 clones, around 47% of which are singletons. The sequenced sample consisted of tumor tissue. The receptors originated from a male donor with papillary thyroid cancer or a benign thyroid nodule (not recorded which). Some clones in this sample may be carry-over from other donors' samples. Each CDR3 is given with its conserved first and last residue. D genes are given only for firm matches. Some rows mark clone size as missing; the rest say once, few, many or name a class of expanded clone.

clone size: NA
J gene: TRBJ1-1
V gene: TRBV4-2
D gene: TRBD1
CDR3 DNA: TGTGCCAGCAGCCAAGATCTAGGGGGGACAGGTATGGACACTGAAGCTTTCTTT
CDR3 protein: CASSQDLGGTGMDTEAFF

clone size: NA
J gene: TRBJ1-2
V gene: TRBV3-1
D gene: TRBD1
CDR3 DNA: TGTGCCAGCAGCCAAGGCAACGGACAGGGCTCCTATGGCTACACCTTC
CDR3 protein: CASSQGNGQGSYGYTF

clone size: few
J gene: TRBJ1-1
V gene: TRBV6-1
D gene: NA
CDR3 DNA: TGTGCCAGCAGTGGGGGTGGCTCGGCCCCAGCTTTCTTT
CDR3 protein: CASSGGGSAPAFF

clone size: few
J gene: TRBJ2-5
V gene: TRBV4-1
D gene: NA
CDR3 DNA: TGCGCCAGCAGCCATAGATGGACCGGGGGAGAGACCCAGTACTTC
CDR3 protein: CASSHRWTGGETQYF

clone size: NA
J gene: TRBJ2-2
V gene: TRBV20-1
D gene: TRBD2
CDR3 DNA: TGCAGTGCTAGAGAGGGACTAGCGTCCCAACGAGGCGGGGAGCTGTTTTTT
CDR3 protein: CSAREGLASQRGGELFF

clone size: medium-sized
J gene: TRBJ2-3
V gene: TRBV20-1
D gene: NA
CDR3 DNA: TGCAGTGCTAGCAAAATGGGGGAGGCGCAGTATTTT
CDR3 protein: CSASKMGEAQYF

clone size: few
J gene: TRBJ2-3
V gene: TRBV19
D gene: TRBD1
CDR3 DNA: TGTGCCACTCGGACAGGGAGCACAGATACGCAGTATTTT
CDR3 protein: CATRTGSTDTQYF

clone size: NA
J gene: TRBJ2-1
V gene: TRBV5-1
D gene: TRBD2
CDR3 DNA: TGCGCCAGCAGCTTAACCGGGACTAGCGGGAATAATGAGCAGTTCTTC
CDR3 protein: CASSLTGTSGNNEQFF

clone size: NA
J gene: TRBJ2-7
V gene: TRBV4-3
D gene: NA
CDR3 DNA: TGCGCCAGCAGCCCCTACCGGGACATCTCCTACGAGCAGTACTTC
CDR3 protein: CASSPYRDISYEQYF

clone size: NA
J gene: TRBJ2-2
V gene: TRBV7-2
D gene: TRBD2
CDR3 DNA: TGTGCCAGCATCCTAGGCGCGGGAGGGACCGGGGAGCTGTTTTTT
CDR3 protein: CASILGAGGTGELFF

clone size: NA
J gene: TRBJ2-7
V gene: TRBV20-1
D gene: NA
CDR3 DNA: TGCAGTGCTAGAGGGGGGAACTTTCGCGAGCAGTACTTC
CDR3 protein: CSARGGNFREQYF

clone size: NA
J gene: TRBJ1-5
V gene: TRBV12-3/TRBV12-4
D gene: NA
CDR3 DNA: TGTGCCAGCAGTTTAGCTAACGGCAATCAGCCCCAGCATTTT
CDR3 protein: CASSLANGNQPQHF

clone size: few
J gene: TRBJ1-6
V gene: TRBV30
D gene: TRBD1
CDR3 DNA: TGTGCCTGGAGTTTCGGACAGGAGGGTTCACCCCTCCACTTT
CDR3 protein: CAWSFGQEGSPLHF